The clone carrying this T cell receptor (beta chain) came up a few times. Its antigen is unknown. The iRepertoire nested amplicon-rescue multiplex PCR amplified TCR alpha and beta CDR3s from RNA. One-step reverse transcription and amplification started from approximately 100-400 ng of tissue mRNA or PBMC total RNA. TCRdb re-analysed the multiplex PCR reads in MiXCR, keeping a single row per CDR3 protein. The repertoire has around 100,000 distinct CDR3 sequences, 25% to 35% of them found once; the top ten carry roughly 45%. The source of the sample is a study of glioma-infiltrating T cells. CDR3 length: 17 amino acids. Germline V gene lookup returns CDR1 SGDLS and CDR2 YYNGEE. The V and J ends lost 2 bases and 3 bases, in that order; junction bases with no gene match: 10. General observations from the study: Non-neoplastic patients had below-expected tissue-blood divergence, while all gliomas exceeded expectation.

Material: glioma tissue, nonneoplastic brain tissue, or PBMCs (not recorded which). This receptor was taken from a human donor with low-grade glioma or glioblastoma, undergoing nonglioma brain surgery, or in good health (not recorded which). This rearrangement joins TRBV9 to TRBJ1-1, with 10 nucleotides matching TRBD1. Here the CDR3 reads CASSVRDRGVWDTEAFF. The CDR3, as DNA: TGTGCCAGCAGCGTGCGGGACAGGGGCGTTTGGGACACTGAAGCTTTCTTT. Combining the CDR3 with reference TRBV9 and TRBJ1-1 gives the whole variable domain DSGVTQTPKHLITATGQRVTLRCSPRSGDLSVYWYQQSLDQGLQFLIQYYNGEERAKGNILERFSAQQFPDLHSELNLSSLELGDSALYFCASSVRDRGVWDTEAFFGQGTRLTVV.